This T cell receptor beta chain derives from a study of T cell responses to AZD1222 COVID-19 vaccine. Study-wide points: Only after the peak T cell response were repertoires sampled.

Notes on this clone: Its antigen is unidentified.

The CDR3 sequence is 15 residues long. CDR1 and CDR2 (germline): SGHDT, YYEEEE. Trimming took 3 bases from V and 5 from J, leaving 17 bases between them. Some clones are missing from TCRdb's copy, which holds only in-frame ones; the method was immunoSEQ multiplex PCR. This sample carries some 110,000 clones, about 91% of them seen once, and the ten largest clones take roughly a sixth. Specimen: peripheral blood, collected on day 0 of AZD1222 vaccination. This sequence joins TRBV5-6 and TRBJ1-1; D not certain. The receptor was isolated from an adult in good health. The CDR3: CASSSKRASGTEAFF. The CDR3 DNA reads TGTGCCAGCAGCTCTAAGCGGGCTTCCGGGACTGAAGCTTTCTTT. The whole variable domain, remainder taken from reference TRBV5-6 and TRBJ1-1, is DAGVTQSPTHLIKTRGQQVTLRCSPKSGHDTVSWYQQALGQGPQFIFQYYEEEERQRGNFPDRFSGHQFPNYSSELNVNALLLGDSALYLCASSSKRASGTEAFFGQGTRLTVV.